This entry features one TCR beta chain sequence. Here immunoSEQ multiplex PCR was the method, and the copy in TCRdb shows in-frame clones only, minus some. The table lists approximately 74,000 clones, approximately 88% of them singletons. The source of the sample is a study of blood T cell repertoires in COVID-19. Study at large: T cells, B-cell-depleted T cells, or PBMCs supplied cDNA or gDNA.

CDR1 is MNHEY and CDR2 is SMNVEV in the germline V gene (reference sequence). This CDR3 spans 15 amino acids. The trim removed 4 bases at V and 4 bases at J, leaving 5 bases unmatched. This sequence joins TRBV27 and TRBJ1-5, with 9 nucleotides matching TRBD1. The receptor was isolated from a man older than 75 with active or convalescent COVID-19. Sequencing was performed on peripheral blood. CDR3 coding DNA: TGTGCCAGCAGTTCCGGACAGGGGTTGAATCAGCCCCAGCATTTT. Amino acid sequence: CASSSGQGLNQPQHF.